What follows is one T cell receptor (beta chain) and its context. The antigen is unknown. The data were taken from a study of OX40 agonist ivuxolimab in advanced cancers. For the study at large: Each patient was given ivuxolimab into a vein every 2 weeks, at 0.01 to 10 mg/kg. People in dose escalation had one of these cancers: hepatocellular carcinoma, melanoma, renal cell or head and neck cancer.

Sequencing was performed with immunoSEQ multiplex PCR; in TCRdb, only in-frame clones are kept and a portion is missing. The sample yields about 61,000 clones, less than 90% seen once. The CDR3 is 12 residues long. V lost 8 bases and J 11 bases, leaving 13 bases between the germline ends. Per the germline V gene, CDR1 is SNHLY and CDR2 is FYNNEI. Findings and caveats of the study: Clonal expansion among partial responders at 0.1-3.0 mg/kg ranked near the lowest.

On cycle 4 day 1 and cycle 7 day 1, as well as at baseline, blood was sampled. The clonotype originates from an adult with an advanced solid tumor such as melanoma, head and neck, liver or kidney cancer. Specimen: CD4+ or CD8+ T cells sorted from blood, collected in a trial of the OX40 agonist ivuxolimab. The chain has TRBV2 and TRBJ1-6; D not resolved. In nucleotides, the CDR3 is TGTGCCAGCGATTTGCAGTGGCCACCCCTCCACTTT. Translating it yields CASDLQWPPLHF.